Below are 16 T cell receptor beta chains sequenced from a single sample in a study of identical twins. TCRdb re-analysed the 5' RACE reads in MiXCR, keeping a single row per CDR3 protein. The top ten clones hold roughly 1.6% of a sample with under 1 million distinct CDR3 sequences, around an eighth of them seen once. These data also featured in a second study, about yellow fever vaccine responses in identical twins.

Sequencing was done on a sample of PBMCs. The origin of the receptors is a woman aged 18-30 years in good health.

This clonotype was seen a few times. This chain links TRBV12-3 or TRBV12-4 with TRBJ2-5; D unresolved. Trimming left V 1 base short and J 2 bases short, with 14 bases between. This CDR3 spans 16 amino acids. CDR3 nucleotide sequence: TGTGCCAGCAGTTTAGGGGTCCCAGAGTGGCAAGAGACCCAGTACTTC. Translating gives CASSLGVPEWQETQYF.

The chain employs TRBV12-3 or TRBV12-4 and TRBJ2-5; the match to TRBD1 covers 11 bases. The CDR3 totals 15 residues. With 5 bases clipped from V and 4 bases from J, the junction kept 6 bases outside the gene matches. CDR3 in DNA: TGTGCCAGCAGTCGGGACAGGGGGTTCCCAGAGACCCAGTACTTC. Translating gives CASSRDRGFPETQYF.

This clonotype was seen more than once but under ten times. The chain recombines TRBV9 with TRBJ1-4; no reliable D call. This CDR3 spans 16 amino acids. The V gene's germline CDR1 is SGDLS and CDR2 YYNGEE. V was pared by 4 bases and J by 4 bases, with 17 bases between. The CDR3 sequence: CASSLGLADYNEKLFF. The DNA of the CDR3 is TGTGCCAGCAGCCTAGGGTTGGCGGACTATAATGAAAAACTGTTTTTT.

This clonotype has just a few counts. The chain combines TRBV7-9 with TRBJ2-7; tentatively, D is TRBD1 or TRBD2 (5 bases each). The ends were cut back, 5 bases at V and 5 bases at J, with 19 bases in the middle. The CDR3 runs to 15 residues. Germline V gene data show CDR1 as SEHNR and CDR2 as FQNEAQ (reference sequence). The CDR3 region is CASSREGTPGHEQYF. DNA for the CDR3: TGTGCCAGCAGCCGAGAGGGGACCCCAGGCCACGAGCAGTACTTC.

There are many counts of this clonotype. This chain uses TRBV28 with TRBJ2-1; 14 bases line up with TRBD2. The V segment lost 6 bases and the J segment 5 bases; nucleotides outside the gene matches: 15. CDR1 MDHEN and CDR2 SYDVKM come from the germline V gene. The CDR3 has 19 amino acids. CDR3: CASRPSLGTSGSNDNEQFF. The CDR3 DNA reads as TGTGCCAGCAGACCATCCCTCGGGACTAGCGGGAGTAACGACAATGAGCAGTTCTTC. The whole variable domain, filled in from reference TRBV28 and TRBJ2-1, reads DVKVTQSSRYLVKRTGEKVFLECVQDMDHENMFWYRQDPGLGLRLIYFSYDVKMKEKGDIPEGYSVSREKKERFSLILESASTNQTSMYLCASRPSLGTSGSNDNEQFFGPGTRLTVL.

The chain has TRBV15 and TRBJ2-1, with 11 bases matching TRBD2. The CDR3 loop spans 18 amino acids. V was clipped by 3 bases and J by 5 bases; unmatched bases: 12. Germline V lookup: CDR1 LNHNV, CDR2 YYDKDF (reference sequence). The CDR3 loop reads CATSRNRFGTSGHNEQFF. CDR3 coding DNA: TGTGCCACCAGCAGGAACCGTTTCGGGACTAGCGGCCACAATGAGCAGTTCTTC.

This clonotype was detected only a few times. The CDR3 loop reads CASSQGGGWGNNEQFF. The CDR3 bases are TGTGCCAGCAGCCAAGGAGGTGGTTGGGGGAACAATGAGCAGTTCTTC. The chain links TRBV3-1 to TRBJ2-1, with D perhaps being TRBD1 or TRBD2 (5 bases each). This CDR3 has 16 residues. V lost 1 base and J lost 5, with 15 bases in between. Germline V gene lookup returns CDR1 LGHDT and CDR2 YNNKEL (reference sequence).

The V gene is TRBV5-1, the J gene TRBJ1-2; maybe TRBD1 (5 bases). V gave up 7 bases and J gave up 4 bases, with 17 bases separating them. Germline V gives CDR1 SGHRS, CDR2 YFSETQ. The CDR3 sequence is 14 residues long. The CDR3 protein is CASANGGFGYGYTF. As DNA, the CDR3 is TGCGCCAGCGCCAATGGGGGTTTTGGCTATGGCTACACCTTC.

V gene TRBV6-1 combines with J gene TRBJ2-7, with a weak D call TRBD1 (6 bases). Trimming cost V 4 bases and J 6 bases, with 13 bases left between them. Germline lookup yields CDR1 MNHNS and CDR2 SASEGT. The CDR3 runs to 13 residues. The CDR3 loop is CASSGQTGGEQYF. CDR3 sequence (DNA): TGTGCCAGCAGTGGGCAGACAGGAGGCGAGCAGTACTTC.

This chain uses TRBV15 with TRBJ2-1; D unclear. The V and J ends lost 5 bases and 0 bases respectively, with 5 bases between them. The CDR3 has 13 residues. Germline loops: CDR1 LNHNV, CDR2 YYDKDF (reference sequence). CDR3 nucleotides: TGTGCCACCAGCCGTAGCTCCTACAATGAGCAGTTCTTC. Amino acids: CATSRSSYNEQFF.

The chain couples TRBV4-2 to TRBJ2-7; no firm D call. V gave up 0 bases and J gave up 2 bases, with 11 bases separating them. Per the germline V gene, CDR1 is LGHNA and CDR2 is YNFKEQ. The CDR3 sequence is 15 residues long. This CDR3 reads CASSQDLSRTYEQYV. The CDR3 DNA reads TGTGCCAGCAGCCAAGATCTTAGTCGAACCTACGAGCAGTACGTC.

This chain joins TRBV20-1 and TRBJ2-1; 9 bases match TRBD2. The CDR3 consists of 16 residues. Germline assignment: CDR1 DFQATT and CDR2 SNEGSKA (reference sequence). V shed 1 base, J shed 4 bases, and the junction held 8 bases outside the gene matches. The CDR3 loop reads CSARGRREGRYNEQFF. CDR3 nucleotides: TGCAGTGCTAGAGGACGGCGGGAGGGCCGGTACAATGAGCAGTTCTTC.

This clonotype was seen a few times. This sequence joins TRBV5-1 and TRBJ2-3; D is unclear. V was cut by 4 bases and J by 1 base, with 7 bases left in between. This CDR3 is 13 amino acids long. Germline CDR1 and CDR2: SGHRS and YFSETQ. The CDR3 sequence is CASSEIGTDTQYF. CDR3 coding DNA: TGCGCCAGCAGCGAGATTGGCACAGATACGCAGTATTTT.

This chain links TRBV4-2 with TRBJ2-3; TRBD2 aligns across 9 bases. CDR3 length: 16 amino acids. CDR1 LGHNA and CDR2 YNFKEQ come from the germline V gene. V lost 4 bases and J lost 2; bases outside the gene matches: 7. In DNA, the CDR3 is TGTGCCAGCAGCCGCAGAGTAGCGGGAGACACAGATACGCAGTATTTT. This codes for CASSRRVAGDTDTQYF.

The genes are TRBV28 and TRBJ1-5, with D possibly being TRBD1 (6 bases). The germline V gene encodes CDR1 MDHEN and CDR2 SYDVKM. Between the trimmed V and J ends, which lost 4 bases and 12 bases, there was a span of 16 bases. The CDR3 contains 13 residues. CDR3 coding DNA: TGTGCCAGCAGTTCTCTCGGACAGACGCTCCAGCATTTT. The encoded protein is CASSSLGQTLQHF. Combining the CDR3 with reference TRBV28 and TRBJ1-5 gives the whole variable domain DVKVTQSSRYLVKRTGEKVFLECVQDMDHENMFWYRQDPGLGLRLIYFSYDVKMKEKGDIPEGYSVSREKKERFSLILESASTNQTSMYLCASSSLGQTLQHFGDGTRLSIL.

J is TRBJ2-1 and V is TRBV5-5; 7 bases fit TRBD1. V trimming: 2 bases; J trimming: 5 bases; junction bases outside the gene matches: 4. The CDR3 loop spans 14 amino acids. Germline assignment: CDR1 SGHKS and CDR2 YYEKEE (reference sequence). CDR3 sequence (DNA): TGTGCCAGCAGCTTACAGGGGTCCCACAATGAGCAGTTCTTC. Its translation: CASSLQGSHNEQFF.